The next 20 T cell receptor beta chains were all read from a single sample in a study of T cells in Graves' hyperthyroidism and ophthalmopathy. Amplification of TCR beta CDR3 regions was performed using RNA transcripts as template. Initially, a first-round RT-PCR of the TCR CDR3 employed the HTBI primer set. TCRdb redid the calling of the multiplex PCR reads with MiXCR, one entry per CDR3 protein. The repertoire holds just under 750,000 distinct CDR3 sequences, roughly 32% seen once, with around 32% in the top ten. Sequenced sample: blood. These receptors all come from a woman between 35 and 50 years old with Graves' hyperthyroidism.

Only a few counts were recorded for this clonotype. J is TRBJ1-6 and V is TRBV10-3, with 7 bases fitting TRBD1. Germline-derived CDR1 and CDR2 are ENHRY and SYGVKD. The CDR3 runs to 16 residues. V lost 10 bases, J lost 4 bases, and 13 bases stayed unmatched. CDR3 residues: CASGPLRDSYNSPLHF. The CDR3 region has the DNA TGTGCCAGCGGTCCTCTCCGGGACAGTTATAATTCACCCCTCCACTTT.

The chain recombines TRBV25-1 with TRBJ2-2; 11 positions match TRBD2. Looked up from germline, CDR1 is MGHDK and CDR2 is SYGVNS. Trimming cost V 6 bases and J 4 bases; bases outside gene matches: 4. The CDR3 runs to 15 residues. CDR3 sequence reads: CASRIAGGTTGELFF. The CDR3 bases are TGTGCCAGCAGGATAGCGGGAGGGACCACCGGGGAGCTGTTTTTT.

The chain joins TRBV10-3 to TRBJ2-3, with 7 bases fitting TRBD1. Germline CDR1 ENHRY, CDR2 SYGVKD. The V gene end was trimmed by 10 bases and the J gene end by 0 bases; junction bases not matched to a gene: 7. This CDR3 is 14 amino acids long. CDR3 in amino acids: CATGTEYSTDTQYF. The CDR3 DNA reads as TGTGCCACCGGGACAGAGTATAGCACAGATACGCAGTATTTT.

The rearrangement links TRBV12-3 or TRBV12-4 to TRBJ2-7; D is unclear. The length of the CDR3 is 14 residues. Deletions cut 3 bases from V and 2 bases from J, with 11 bases between. This chain's CDR3 is CASSLRFPAYEQYF. CDR3 DNA: TGTGCCAGCAGTTTGCGGTTCCCAGCCTACGAGCAGTACTTC.

This clonotype was counted ten times or more. The J gene is TRBJ1-1, the V gene TRBV25-1; D is undetermined. The CDR3 totals 13 residues. V was pared by 6 bases and J by 8 bases, with 16 bases between. Per germline, CDR1 MGHDK and CDR2 SYGVNS. The CDR3 coding sequence is TGTGCCAGCAGAAGAGGAAGGGCCGGGGAAGCTTTCTTT. It specifies CASRRGRAGEAFF.

This clonotype came up a few times. V is TRBV19 and J is TRBJ2-7; 9 positions match TRBD2. CDR1 is LNHDA, CDR2 SQIVND, per germline (reference sequence). The CDR3 spans 15 residues. V was clipped by 6 bases and J by 4 bases; unmatched bases: 10. The CDR3 spells CASRPSGGFGYEQYF. The CDR3 nucleotides read TGTGCCAGTAGACCAAGCGGGGGGTTTGGGTACGAGCAGTACTTC.

This clonotype has ten or more counts. V gene TRBV9 combines with J gene TRBJ1-2; D may be TRBD1 (6 bases). The CDR3 has 14 residues. V was pared by 4 bases and J by 8 bases, with 18 bases between. CDR1 and CDR2 from the germline V gene are SGDLS and YYNGEE. The CDR3 spells CASSPVQGAYGYTF. The CDR3, as DNA: TGTGCCAGCAGCCCGGTACAGGGTGCTTACGGCTACACCTTC.

The chain has TRBV20-1 and TRBJ2-5; 7 nucleotides align to TRBD1. This CDR3 has 14 amino acids. From germline, CDR1 is DFQATT and CDR2 SNEGSKA (reference sequence). Unmatched junction bases numbered 11, after V lost 6 bases and J lost 4 bases. CDR3 in amino acids: CSASRAGGRETQYF. DNA for the CDR3: TGCAGTGCCAGCAGGGCAGGGGGTCGAGAGACCCAGTACTTC.

This clonotype was seen at least ten times. The chain recombines TRBV6-5 with TRBJ2-2, with D unclear. The germline V gene encodes CDR1 MNHEY and CDR2 SVGAGI. CDR3 length equals 11 residues. V was clipped by 6 bases and J by 5 bases, with 4 bases between them. CDR3 amino acids: CASRRTGELFF. CDR3 DNA sequence: TGTGCCAGCAGACGTACCGGGGAGCTGTTTTTT.

This clonotype was seen repeatedly, ten times or more. DNA of the CDR3: TGTGCCAGCACCCTAAAAAGGGACACTGAAGCTTTCTTT. This translates into CASTLKRDTEAFF. V gene TRBV7-9 combines with J gene TRBJ1-1; D gene uncertain. The CDR3 runs to 13 residues. V gave up 7 bases and J gave up 3 bases, with 12 bases separating them. CDR1 is SEHNR, CDR2 FQNEAQ, per germline (reference sequence).

The rearrangement links TRBV5-1 to TRBJ1-1; 7 nucleotides line up with TRBD1. This CDR3 is built from 15 residues. Germline V gene lookup returns CDR1 SGHRS and CDR2 YFSETQ. The J segment lost 5 bases and the V segment lost 0 bases, leaving 7 bases of the junction unmatched. CDR3 sequence: CASSLGRQGLTEAFF. The CDR3 DNA is TGCGCCAGCAGCTTGGGGAGACAGGGATTGACTGAAGCTTTCTTT.

On this clonotype itself: A much larger clonotype is one base distant, so this may be a read error. V is TRBV10-3 and J is TRBJ1-5; maybe TRBD1 (6 bases). Trimming shortened V by 6 bases and J by 11 bases, and 17 bases separated the two germline ends. The CDR3 is made up of 13 amino acids. The germline V gene encodes CDR1 ENHRY and CDR2 SYGVKD. This chain's CDR3 is CAIRERQAETQHF. CDR3 DNA: TGTGCCATCAGGGAAAGACAGGCTGAGACCCAGCATTTT.

For the CDR3, the DNA is TGTGCCAGCAGCCAAGGGGGACCCGGCTACGAGCAGTACTTC. This encodes CASSQGGPGYEQYF. The chain links TRBV3-1 to TRBJ2-7, with D perhaps given as TRBD1 or TRBD2 (5 bases each). Germline V gene lookup returns CDR1 LGHDT and CDR2 YNNKEL (reference sequence). The CDR3 extends over 14 amino acids. Deletions cut 1 base from V and 3 bases from J, with 10 bases between.

This clonotype occurred many times. V gene TRBV7-9 combines with J gene TRBJ2-5; 9 bases align to TRBD2. The length of the CDR3 is 16 residues. Germline CDR1 SEHNR, CDR2 FQNEAQ (reference sequence). V gave up 5 bases and J gave up 5 bases; unmatched junction bases: 12. CDR3 coding DNA: TGTGCCAGCAGCCTGACCCGCGGGGGGGGCCGTGAGACCCAGTACTTC. This gives the protein CASSLTRGGGRETQYF.

V gene TRBV19 combines with J gene TRBJ1-1, with D perhaps TRBD1 (6 bases). Germline-derived CDR1 and CDR2 are LNHDA and SQIVND (reference sequence). Trimming left V 8 bases short and J 7 bases short, with 17 bases between. The CDR3 runs to 13 residues. This CDR3 is CASHTRGHYEAFF. The CDR3 nucleotides read TGTGCCAGTCATACCCGGGGGCACTATGAAGCTTTCTTT.

This CDR3 is CASSYSNVVPGEQYF. The DNA of the CDR3 is TGTGCCAGCAGTTACTCGAATGTGGTTCCTGGGGAGCAGTACTTC. The genes are TRBV6-5 and TRBJ2-7; no definite D call. The CDR3 contains 15 residues. Germline V gene data show CDR1 as MNHEY and CDR2 as SVGAGI. With 0 bases removed from V and 7 bases from J, the gap between germline ends came to 16 bases.

This clonotype was counted once. This sequence joins TRBV20-1 and TRBJ1-5; the D is unclear. The V end was cut by 6 bases, the J end by 4 bases, with 16 bases between. This CDR3 region has 14 residues. Germline V CDR1 and CDR2: DFQATT, SNEGSKA (reference sequence). CDR3 protein: CSAWESNGNQPQHF. The CDR3 DNA reads TGCAGTGCCTGGGAATCAAACGGGAATCAGCCCCAGCATTTT.

The chain uses TRBV27 and TRBJ1-2; TRBD1 aligns across 8 bases. The CDR3 has 15 residues. The V and J ends lost 7 bases and 3 bases, in that order; junction bases with no gene match: 10. Germline V gene sequence: CDR1 MNHEY, CDR2 SMNVEV (reference sequence). The CDR3 nucleotides read TGTGCCAGCAAGTCATCAGGGGGCTCCTACTATGGCTACACCTTC. This sequence encodes CASKSSGGSYYGYTF.

This sequence joins TRBV12-3 or TRBV12-4 and TRBJ1-2, with 12 bases matching TRBD1. CDR3 length equals 15 residues. Losses at the gene ends were 2 bases for V and 6 bases for J; bases not matched to a gene: 4. Written as DNA, the CDR3 is TGTGCCAGCAGTTTATCGGGACAGGGGGCGGATGGCTACACCTTC. It translates to CASSLSGQGADGYTF.

About this clonotype itself: This may be a read error: a much more frequent sequence differs by one nucleotide. The chain carries TRBV12-3 or TRBV12-4 and TRBJ1-4; TRBD1 aligns across 7 bases. The CDR3 spans 17 residues. The CDR3 sequence: CVSSSYRGYGTNEKLFF. The CDR3 DNA is TGTGTCAGCAGTTCCTACAGGGGATACGGCACTAATGAAAAACTGTTTTTT.